This T cell receptor (beta chain) was profiled in a study of identical twins. Study observations and caveats: Compared with models, monozygotic twins showed more out-of-frame TCR alpha sharing.

V shed 4 bases, J shed 1 base, and the junction held 4 bases outside the gene matches. Germline CDR1 SGHRS, CDR2 YFSETQ. The CDR3 totals 15 residues. Healthy Caucasian donors formed the entire cohort. Each cDNA held unique molecular identifiers, and template switching gave it a universal primer site. TCRdb re-analysed the 5' RACE reads in MiXCR, keeping a single row per CDR3 protein. In the table there are 640,000 or so distinct CDR3 sequences, approximately 6% of which are singletons. A remark on this clonotype: No antigen is known for it.

The chain carries TRBV5-1 and TRBJ2-1; TRBD2 agrees at 8 bases. The TCR sequence derives from a man aged 18 to 30 in good health. The sequenced material came from naive T cells sorted from blood. CDR3 sequence reads: CASSRLAMSYNEQFF. In DNA, the CDR3 is TGCGCCAGCAGCAGACTAGCGATGTCCTACAATGAGCAGTTCTTC. The full variable domain, with the rest looked up from reference TRBV5-1 and TRBJ2-1, is KAGVTQTPRYLIKTRGQQVTLSCSPISGHRSVSWYQQTPGQGLQFLFEYFSETQRNKGNFPGRFSGRQFSNSRSEMNVSTLELGDSALYLCASSRLAMSYNEQFFGPGTRLTVL.